What follows describes a single T cell receptor (beta chain). How the authors handled the data: Filtering differed since immunoSEQ provided only junctions, with no quality scores. Method: immunoSEQ multiplex PCR; TCRdb's copy keeps in-frame clones and lacks some. Clonal size and the V and J genes are those of that table, whereas D and trimming came from the DNA. The table shows hundreds of thousands of clones, with around 97% occurring only once. This sample is drawn from a study of shared clonotypes between healthy human individuals. About the research overall: The study used three CD4 naive, three CD4 memory, two CD8 naive and one CD8 memory plate per donor.

HIV-negative, healthy adults without recent acute infections or vaccinations were the donors. Among the donors, all were Caucasian adults who lived in Nashville, Tennessee. CDR1 is SGHRS and CDR2 is YFSETQ in the germline V gene. V lost 4 bases, J lost 4 bases, and 7 bases stayed unmatched. There are 14 residues in the CDR3. Input material: naive CD4+ T cells sorted from blood. The subset here: CD45RA+ positively selected. The rearrangement uses TRBV5-1 and TRBJ1-2; 7 nucleotides agree with TRBD1. The TCR was taken from a woman under 40 in good health. The CDR3, as DNA: TGCGCCAGCAGCAAGGAAGGGGACAGCTATGGCTACACCTTC. Translation gives CASSKEGDSYGYTF.